The rows below give T cell receptor beta chains drawn from one sample of a study of control samples from healthy donors and cancer patients. TCRdb keeps only in-frame clones here, not all; method: immunoSEQ multiplex PCR. Altogether roughly 100,000 clones are present, just over 90% being singletons, with the ten largest covering roughly 2.5%. Sequenced sample: blood. The receptors come from a woman aged 18 to 35 in good health. The CDR3 runs from the conserved cysteine through the conserved F or W. D genes are given only for firm matches. Size is stated for part of the rows, as once, few or many counts, or as a class when the clone is expanded.

CDR3nt,CDR3aa,j_gene,d_gene,abundance,v_gene
TGTGCCAGCAGTTATCTTCGAGGACAGGGGCGGGAAAAACTGTTTTTT,CASSYLRGQGREKLFF,TRBJ1-4,TRBD1,-,TRBV6-5
TGTGCCAGCAGCCCGAACACAGATACGCAGTATTTT,CASSPNTDTQYF,TRBJ2-3,-,-,TRBV7-2
TGTGCCTGGAGAGGAGCATGGTCCTATAATTCACCCCTCCACTTT,CAWRGAWSYNSPLHF,TRBJ1-6,-,-,TRBV30
TGTGCCTGGAGTGTACGGAGGGAAACAGATACGCAGTATTTT,CAWSVRRETDTQYF,TRBJ2-3,-,-,TRBV30
TGTGCCAGCAGTGAAAGGGTAGGGTCGGATGGCTACACCTTC,CASSERVGSDGYTF,TRBJ1-2,-,-,TRBV25-1
TGTGCCAGCAGTCTAGCGGGGACCTTCAATGAGCAGTTCTTC,CASSLAGTFNEQFF,TRBJ2-1,TRBD2,-,TRBV6-2/TRBV6-3
TGTGCCAGCAGACCCCGTTTAGCGGGCCTCCCCAATGAGCAGTTCTTC,CASRPRLAGLPNEQFF,TRBJ2-1,TRBD2,-,TRBV5-8
TGTGCCAGCAGTTTAAGGCCGGGACAGGGGAATGAAAAACTGTTTTTT,CASSLRPGQGNEKLFF,TRBJ1-4,TRBD1,-,TRBV27
TGCGCCAGAACCGTTGAGGGGCACTATAATTCACCCCTCCACTTT,CARTVEGHYNSPLHF,TRBJ1-6,-,-,TRBV10-1
TGTGCCAGCAGTGAATTTAGGAGGGACAGGGGTGACTATGGCTACACCTTC,CASSEFRRDRGDYGYTF,TRBJ1-2,TRBD1,-,TRBV2
TGCGCCAGCAGTGAGTCCTCCCCGACGGGGGTCATAGATACGCAGTATTTT,CASSESSPTGVIDTQYF,TRBJ2-3,-,-,TRBV10-1
TGTGCCTGGACAACGGGAAGATCCTATAATTCACCCCTCCACTTT,CAWTTGRSYNSPLHF,TRBJ1-6,-,-,TRBV30
TGTGCCAGCAGCTTTACCCCCCGCGCAGATACGCAGTATTTT,CASSFTPRADTQYF,TRBJ2-3,-,-,TRBV11-3
TGTGCCAGCAGCCAACAGAGAAGCTCCTATAATTCACCCCTCCACTTT,CASSQQRSSYNSPLHF,TRBJ1-6,-,-,TRBV3-1/TRBV3-2
TGCGCCAGCAGCCAAGATCCGGGCGACGAGCAGTACTTC,CASSQDPGDEQYF,TRBJ2-7,-,-,TRBV4-3
TGTGCCAGCAGTCCGTTCCGCGAATCTTTCTTT,CASSPFRESFF,TRBJ1-1,-,-,TRBV6-6
TGTGCCACCAGGGCGGGCGGAGGAGAGACCCAGTACTTC,CATRAGGGETQYF,TRBJ2-5,-,-,TRBV24-1
TGTGCCAGCAATATAAAGACCGGGCAGCCCCAGCATTTT,CASNIKTGQPQHF,TRBJ1-5,-,once,TRBV2
TGTGCCAGCAGTTACGGCGGGGGCGGTCTCGAGCAGTACTTC,CASSYGGGGLEQYF,TRBJ2-7,-,-,TRBV6-5
TGCGCCAGCAGCCCAGGAGTTGGGGGAAACACTGAAGCTTTCTTT,CASSPGVGGNTEAFF,TRBJ1-1,-,-,TRBV5-1
TGTGCCTGGATCGCGCCCACCCACGAGCAGTACTTC,CAWIAPTHEQYF,TRBJ2-7,-,-,TRBV30
TGCGCCAGCAGCACCGGTGACGTGTCATTCACAGATACGCAGTATTTT,CASSTGDVSFTDTQYF,TRBJ2-3,-,-,TRBV5-1
TGTGCCAGCAGCGCGGGACTCTCGGGGACCATATATTTT,CASSAGLSGTIYF,TRBJ1-3,-,-,TRBV7-9
TGTGCCAGCAGCCCTGACAGGGTTGGAAACACCATATATTTT,CASSPDRVGNTIYF,TRBJ1-3,TRBD1,-,TRBV5-6
TGTGCCAGCGAGCGAAGGGCCGGGGAGCTGTTTTTT,CASERRAGELFF,TRBJ2-2,-,-,TRBV19
TGTGCCAGCAGTACCGGGCTTTACAATGAGCAGTTCTTC,CASSTGLYNEQFF,TRBJ2-1,-,-,TRBV6-5
TGTGCCAGCAGCCAAGGGACTAGCGGGGCAAAACCCTACGAGCAGTACTTC,CASSQGTSGAKPYEQYF,TRBJ2-7,TRBD2,once,TRBV3-1/TRBV3-2
TGTGCCAGCAGTGACCAAGGCCAGACTGGCTACACCTTC,CASSDQGQTGYTF,TRBJ1-2,-,-,TRBV6-1
TGCGCCAGCCAGACTGACTATAATTCACCCCTCCACTTT,CASQTDYNSPLHF,TRBJ1-6,-,few,TRBV10-1
TGTGCCAGCAGCTTAACGCGGGAAACCACCGGGGAGCTGTTTTTT,CASSLTRETTGELFF,TRBJ2-2,-,-,TRBV7-9
TGTGCCAGTAGTATAGATGCTCCGGGCAGCCAGAGGCCCCAGCATTTT,CASSIDAPGSQRPQHF,TRBJ1-5,-,-,TRBV19
TGTGCCAGCAGCCAAAATCAGGGGGCATGGTATGGCTACACCTTC,CASSQNQGAWYGYTF,TRBJ1-2,TRBD1,-,TRBV3-1/TRBV3-2
TGTGCCAGCAGTTTAAATACAAGGACAGGGGGCATCTATGGCTACACCTTC,CASSLNTRTGGIYGYTF,TRBJ1-2,TRBD1,-,TRBV27
TGTGCCTGGCAGAGCTCTGGAAACACCATATATTTT,CAWQSSGNTIYF,TRBJ1-3,-,once,TRBV30
TGTGCCAGCAGTGAAGGGCTGGGGACGGAGCAGTACTTC,CASSEGLGTEQYF,TRBJ2-7,-,-,TRBV2
TGTGCCAGCAGCTTAGACGGCTACGAGCAGTACTTC,CASSLDGYEQYF,TRBJ2-7,-,-,TRBV11-2
TGTGCCAGCAGGAGTGACGGGACAGCCGGGAATTCACCCCTCCACTTT,CASRSDGTAGNSPLHF,TRBJ1-6,TRBD1,few,TRBV28
TGTGCCAGCAGCCAGACTAGGGGTTCCTACAATGAGCAGTTCTTC,CASSQTRGSYNEQFF,TRBJ2-1,-,-,TRBV3-1/TRBV3-2
TGTGCCACCAGTGAGGCAGTGAACACTGAAGCTTTCTTT,CATSEAVNTEAFF,TRBJ1-1,-,once,TRBV24-1
TGTGCCAGCAGCTTAGTCCGACTAGCCCCCACCGGGGAGCTGTTTTTT,CASSLVRLAPTGELFF,TRBJ2-2,TRBD2,-,TRBV7-9
TGTGCCTGGAGTCATGGGGGTTACACCGGGGAGCTGTTTTTT,CAWSHGGYTGELFF,TRBJ2-2,-,-,TRBV30
TGTGCCAGTAGTATTCAACCTCAGGAAGCGCCTACGGGAAACACCATATATTTT,CASSIQPQEAPTGNTIYF,TRBJ1-3,-,-,TRBV19
TGTGCCAGCAGCTTCGGGGGTTGGACTGAAGCTTTCTTT,CASSFGGWTEAFF,TRBJ1-1,-,-,TRBV7-3
TGTGCCAGCAGCCCCAGACGGGCGAGAGCTAGACACGGGGAGCTGTTTTTT,CASSPRRARARHGELFF,TRBJ2-2,-,-,TRBV5-4
TGCGCCAGCGGGAGGGGACTCCAAGAGACCCAGTACTTC,CASGRGLQETQYF,TRBJ2-5,TRBD2,-,TRBV5-1
TGTGCCAGCAGCCCAATGACTAGCTCCTACGAGCAGTACTTC,CASSPMTSSYEQYF,TRBJ2-7,-,-,TRBV11-3
TGTGCCACTCGCAGGGTCCAGAACACTGAAGCTTTCTTT,CATRRVQNTEAFF,TRBJ1-1,-,-,TRBV7-8
TGCGCCAGCAGCCAAGAAGGAAGTTCTAGCAGCTCCTACGAGCAGTACTTC,CASSQEGSSSSSYEQYF,TRBJ2-7,-,-,TRBV4-1
TGTGCCACCGGACAGGGGAATTCACCCCTCCACTTT,CATGQGNSPLHF,TRBJ1-6,TRBD1,-,TRBV19
TGTGCCAGCAGCTTTGGAGGGGACGGCAGTGAGCAGTTCTTC,CASSFGGDGSEQFF,TRBJ2-1,-,-,TRBV7-3
TGTGCCAGCAGCTTTCCTGACAGCACCTACGAGCAGTACTTC,CASSFPDSTYEQYF,TRBJ2-7,-,-,TRBV7-9
TGTGCCAGCAGCTTATTGGGGGGGCAAGAGACCCAGTACTTC,CASSLLGGQETQYF,TRBJ2-5,TRBD2,-,TRBV7-2
TGTGCCAGTACCCCCAGGGGTCGGTCTGGAAACACCATATATTTT,CASTPRGRSGNTIYF,TRBJ1-3,-,-,TRBV19
TGTGCCAGCAGCCCCCCGGGGACCGGGTTTACTGGCTACACCTTC,CASSPPGTGFTGYTF,TRBJ1-2,-,once,TRBV9
TGTGCCAGCAGTTGGACTAGCGGGGCCTACGAGCAGTACTTC,CASSWTSGAYEQYF,TRBJ2-7,TRBD2,-,TRBV2